This T cell receptor (beta chain) was identified during a study of blood T cells in healthy people across ages. Study details: About one barcoded beta molecule per two T cells came from capture by template switching. Study conclusions and caveats: Getting older went along with TCR beta diversity per million T cells dropping roughly linearly. Diversity estimated from one million T cells was considered an underestimate.

There are a few counts of this clonotype. Its cognate antigen is unknown. The CDR3 is 18 amino acids. The V end was cut by 2 bases, the J end by 0 bases, with 18 bases between. From germline, CDR1 is SGHTA and CDR2 FQGTGA. It was with a sample-barcoded 5' primer and a J-beta primer mix that a second PCR of roughly 7 to 12 cycles was run. Every cDNA was tagged by a template-switch adaptor with 12 random nucleotides. Each CDR3 protein gets one entry after TCRdb re-called the 5' RACE reads with MiXCR. Of some 1.5 million distinct CDR3 sequences in the sample, about 30% are singletons; the top ten hold 6.5% to 8.5%.

This TCR was recovered from a woman aged 25 to 39 in good health. Sequenced material: blood. The chain carries TRBV7-3 and TRBJ2-3, with D maybe TRBD2 (7 bases). The CDR3 region has the DNA TGTGCCAGCAGCTTATCCCCTGGGGGGGGCCCTAGCACAGATACGCAGTATTTT. It codes for CASSLSPGGGPSTDTQYF.